The 7 T cell receptor beta chains below come from one sample, sequenced in a study of blood T cell repertoires in COVID-19. This table comes from immunoSEQ multiplex PCR, and its TCRdb copy is limited to in-frame clones, with some not included. Here the sample spans about 200,000 clones, about 78% being singletons. Sequences were obtained from peripheral blood. These receptors came from a woman in her 70s with acute or convalescent COVID-19.

The chain has TRBV20-1 and TRBJ2-1; 7 bases fit TRBD1. J gave up 8 bases and V 6 bases, and 4 bases lay outside the gene matches. CDR1 is DFQATT, CDR2 SNEGSKA, per germline (reference sequence). This CDR3 has 11 residues. The CDR3 is CSANRGDEQFF. The CDR3 nucleotides read TGCAGTGCGAACAGGGGAGATGAGCAGTTCTTC.

The V gene is TRBV4-1, the J gene TRBJ2-3; 7 nucleotides match TRBD2. The CDR3 extends over 17 amino acids. From germline, CDR1 is MGHRA and CDR2 YSYEKL. The trim removed 0 bases at V and 0 bases at J, leaving 6 bases unmatched. In DNA form, the CDR3 reads TGCGCCAGCAGCCAAGAAGCCAATAGCGGGAGCACAGATACGCAGTATTTT. Amino acid sequence: CASSQEANSGSTDTQYF.

The chain carries TRBV27 and TRBJ2-7; 9 bases match TRBD1. This CDR3 is built from 18 residues. Germline CDR1 is MNHEY and CDR2 is SMNVEV (reference sequence). The trim removed 0 bases at V and 0 bases at J, leaving 9 bases unmatched. The CDR3 region has the DNA TGTGCCAGCAGTTTATCCCCTAACCGGGACAGGGACTCCTACGAGCAGTACTTC. Amino acid sequence: CASSLSPNRDRDSYEQYF.

The rearrangement uses TRBV27 and TRBJ1-1; TRBD1 matches at 10 bases. Germline V gene sequence: CDR1 MNHEY, CDR2 SMNVEV (reference sequence). The CDR3 extends over 14 amino acids. Trimming removed 3 bases from V and 7 bases from J; junction bases left unmatched: 5. This CDR3 is CASSFDRGHNEAFF. In DNA form, the CDR3 reads TGTGCCAGCAGTTTCGACAGGGGGCATAATGAAGCTTTCTTT.

The rearrangement uses TRBV6-5 and TRBJ1-5; a possible D gene is TRBD1 (5 bases). V lost 8 bases and J lost 3, with 8 bases in between. Germline V gene data show CDR1 as MNHEY and CDR2 as SVGAGI. There are 12 residues in the CDR3. CDR3 bases: TGTGCCAGCGCAGGGCCCAATCAGCCCCAGCATTTT. Amino acid sequence: CASAGPNQPQHF.

The V gene is TRBV30, the J gene TRBJ1-2, with 9 bases fitting TRBD1. This CDR3 is 17 amino acids long. Per germline, CDR1 GTSNPN and CDR2 SVGIG (reference sequence). The V and J ends lost 2 bases and 3 bases, in that order; junction bases with no gene match: 13. Here the CDR3 DNA reads TGTGCCTGGAGTACCCCCGGGACAGGGACTTCGGACTATGGCTACACCTTC. Translated, it gives CAWSTPGTGTSDYGYTF.

The CDR3 reads CATEPGQGTTLEAFF. In nucleotides, the CDR3 is TGTGCCACCGAGCCGGGACAGGGGACAACACTTGAAGCTTTCTTT. The V call is TRBV6-5, the J call TRBJ1-1; 10 nucleotides agree with TRBD1. This CDR3 spans 15 amino acids. Germline CDR1 reads MNHEY; CDR2 reads SVGAGI. V trimming: 10 bases; J trimming: 7 bases; junction bases outside the gene matches: 15.